This T cell receptor beta chain was documented in a study of shared clonotypes between healthy human individuals (TCRdb year 2020). For the wider study: A few men and a couple of women, aged 18 to 49 years, made up the cohort. For each donor, CD4 naive and CD4 memory were each given three plates, CD8 naive was given two plates, and CD8 memory was given one plate. To estimate repertoire size and how much clonotypes are shared between individuals, the study performed deep sequencing of blood TCR repertoires from roughly five healthy adults. To increase sequencing depth and limit assay-specific biases, different laboratories used diverse techniques to prepare libraries and sequence TCR repertoires. Per donor, leukapheresis produced somewhere between about 0.94 and 9.5 billion PBMCs.

Of note for this clone: The clone's antigen remains unknown. No per-base quality is available; no much larger clone lies one base away.

Measured from the cysteine to the phenylalanine, the CDR3 is 16 residues long. The entry retains the CDR3 DNA only, 48 bases that are in frame from base 1. Ends trimmed: V by 0 bases, J by 7 bases; bases unmatched to a gene: 11. The germline V gene (reference sequence) gives CDR1 as LNHDA and CDR2 as SQIVND. Results the study describes overall, beyond this receptor: Rarefaction of sorted-subset datasets indicated incomplete sequencing despite the large sequencing depth. About 5% of naive CD4, more than 3% of naive CD8, approximately 2% of memory CD4, and 0.35% to 0.4% of memory CD8 clonotypes were shared across several donors. Compared with non-shared clonotypes, the clonotypes found in all four sorted-subset donors had higher generation probabilities. Sampling was restricted to blood, and TCR repertoires in tissue are likely to differ from TCR repertoires in blood. Pairwise subsampling indicated that sequencing depth was expected to affect the degree of clonotype sharing among donors. Because the study included a small number of donors, the genetic and exposure-history diversity represented was limited. Naive subsets generally had larger estimated clonotype richness than memory subsets.

Using the deep immunoSEQ assay, multiplex PCR amplified TCR CDR3 regions from genomic DNA. Genomic DNA extracted from each cell subset was distributed evenly over all wells of several immunoSEQ 96-well plates, and each plate served as one replicate. Each replicate PCR for sorted subsets received 150 to 250 ng genomic DNA, equal to roughly 29,000 T cell genomes. The purified libraries were quantified using a Qubit 3.0 fluorometer, sized with a Bioanalyzer 2100, and then quantified again using the KAPA Library Quantification kit. A separate single-read 150-cycle Illumina NextSeq 550 flow cell was used to sequence each immunoSEQ 96-well plate. Per the authors' processing: Because the immunoSEQ output held only junctional sequences and lacked quality scores, the filtering could not match the filtering applied to full-length reads. To assign V/J genes and CDR3, sequences were annotated against IMGT germline references using PyIR, a Python wrapper for IgBLAST v1.9. Any read was removed if the V/J assignment was weak (E-value above 1e-6), the CDR3 was missing, or the read contained stop codons, out-of-frame junctions, or ambiguous translated residues. A V3J clonotype was defined by an identical inferred V gene, J gene, and CDR3 amino acid sequence. To compute the percentage overlap between repertoires, the number of shared unique clonotypes was divided by the size of the smaller repertoire. Richness of each repertoire was evaluated using RTK rarefaction, the Chao1 estimator, and Recon v2.1 estimates of unobserved clonotypes. For all TCRbeta clonotypes obtained by the gDNA method from a few donors, generation probabilities were computed with OLGA. Imported from immuneACCESS, the table was reduced by TCRdb to in-frame sequences with V and J called. These copies leave out some clones; in studies compared against another copy, an unresolved V gene accounts for under half, and the cause of the remainder is not known. The V and J calls and clone size come from that table; D and trimming were worked out from the DNA. The sample table contains over 2 million clones; only one count was recorded for approximately 94% of them. The top ten clonotypes cover roughly 1% of the sample.

CD8 naive samples were obtained by positive selection for CCR7 among CD45RO-negative cells, yielding a CD45RA+CCR7+ population from which TemRA cells were excluded. The donors were healthy, HIV-negative adults with no recently reported acute infections or vaccinations. Only Caucasian adults living in Nashville, Tennessee, USA were represented among the donors. Blood was obtained by leukapheresis, after which PBMCs were separated by Ficoll-Histopaque density gradient centrifugation and cryopreserved in liquid nitrogen vapor phase. Purity and quantity of every magnetically sorted T cell population were checked by analytical flow cytometry. Genomic DNA was isolated from each sorted fraction and quantified by UV absorbance on a Nanodrop 2000c.

The sample comprised naive CD8+ T cells sorted from blood. The cell subset or site tag for this specimen amounts to: CD45RA+CCR7+. The sequence links TRBV19 to TRBJ2-7; a stretch of 8 junction bases matches TRBD1. This receptor was identified in a man aged 18 to 30 in good health. The bases read TGTGCCAGTAGTATAGATCTCAGGACAGGGCTACTGGAGCAGTACTTC. Protein translation: CASSIDLRTGLLEQYF.